The next 6 T cell receptor beta chains were all read from a single sample in a study of monozygotic twins with inflammatory bowel disease. TCRdb re-called the 5' RACE reads and shows each CDR3 protein once, DNA omitted. The sample has under 150,000 distinct CDR3 sequences. Material: blood. The receptors derive from a human donor with ulcerative colitis or Crohn's disease, or a healthy co-twin of an affected twin (not recorded which).

The gene calls are TRBV5-1 and TRBJ2-3; the D call from TCRdb, TRBD2, cannot be confirmed without DNA. This CDR3 is built from 19 residues. The germline CDR1 and CDR2 sequences are SGHRS and YFSETQ. The CDR3 sequence: CASSLVGTSGGLSTDTQYF.

The chain links TRBV6-5 to TRBJ2-3. The germline V gene has CDR1 MNHEY and CDR2 SVGAGI. The CDR3 runs to 14 residues. The CDR3 here is CASSYNAGWDTQYF.

The chain carries TRBV5-1 and TRBJ1-2. Germline loops: CDR1 SGHRS, CDR2 YFSETQ. The length of the CDR3 is 13 residues. The CDR3 protein is CASSLAADYGYTF.

The chain couples TRBV7-3 to TRBJ1-2; TCRdb names TRBD1, which stays unverified in the absence of DNA. The CDR3 is 14 amino acids. CDR1 and CDR2 from the germline V gene are SGHTA and FQGTGA. The CDR3 protein is CASSGRTGVYGYTF.

The chain carries TRBV29-1 and TRBJ2-2; TCRdb names TRBD1, which stays unverified in the absence of DNA. Looked up from germline, CDR1 is SQVTM and CDR2 is ANQGSEA. This CDR3 has 13 residues. Here the CDR3 reads CSVDAGAAGELFF.

The V and J genes are TRBV29-1 and TRBJ2-3. This CDR3 has 13 amino acids. Germline V gene data show CDR1 as SQVTM and CDR2 as ANQGSEA. CDR3 protein: CSVVGGVSDTQYF.